These T cell receptor beta chains were read from a single sample in a study of breast tumors, draining lymph nodes, adjacent tissues. TCRdb re-derived calls from the multiplex PCR reads in MiXCR, one entry per CDR3 protein. The sample contains more than 250,000 distinct CDR3 sequences, around 31% of which appear only once. The sequenced sample consisted of axillary lymph node tissue. The receptors were gathered from a female donor with breast cancer. Some clones in this sample may be carry-over from other donors' samples. The CDR3 runs from the conserved cysteine through the conserved F or W.

TRBV11-3 CASSLGDRDF
TRBV6-1 CASRGGTGIEYF
TRBV5-1 CASSSNYRDYNEQFF
TRBV24-1 CATSLGSGSPLHF
TRBV10-1 CASSVTGDEQFF
TRBV6-5 CASSHGSTYEQYF
TRBV7-8 CASSLGTGGSYEQYF
TRBV11-3 CASSSRPGTSGSLNEQFF
TRBV20-1 CSARPRGRGTDTQYF
TRBV9 CASSVATGGDGGPRHEQYF
TRBV7-9 CAARGANTGELFF
TRBV10-3 CATRGVASGSTYEQYF
TRBV20-1 CSASAWVAGNNEQFF
TRBV25-1 CASSLLAGNEQFF
TRBV28 CASTIGPETQYF
TRBV6-5 CASSQSSYSSGYTF